The 2 T cell receptor beta chains listed next were all sequenced from one sample in a study of Ad26.COV2.S vaccination and SARS-CoV-2 variants. Sequencing used immunoSEQ multiplex PCR; TCRdb keeps in-frame clones, though not all of them. This repertoire shows 200,000 to 250,000 clones, approximately 87% found once; its top ten account for approximately 12%. Treatment meaning: 19 received Ad26.COV2.S at low or high dose, single or two shots; 5 received placebo; per-sample allocation not given. Samples were taken on day 63 after the first vaccine or placebo injection. The sample consisted of peripheral blood, taken in a trial of Ad26.COV2.S vaccine versus placebo. These receptors came from a person aged 18 to 65 who received the Ad26.COV2.S COVID-19 vaccine or a placebo.

This rearrangement joins TRBV4-3 to TRBJ1-1; TRBD1 aligns across 7 bases. V lost 3 bases to trimming and J lost 3 bases; unmatched junction nucleotides: 4. Germline assignment: CDR1 LGHNA and CDR2 YSLEER. The CDR3 has 14 residues. In DNA, the CDR3 is TGCGCCAGCAGCCAGTCGACAGGGTACACTGAAGCTTTCTTT. Translating it yields CASSQSTGYTEAFF.

The table lists this clone with a few counts. This sequence joins TRBV3-1 (or the pseudogene TRBV3-2) and TRBJ1-6; tentative D call: TRBD1 (6 bases). This CDR3 has 16 amino acids. Germline values: CDR1 LGHDT, CDR2 YNNKEL (reference sequence). V was cut by 5 bases and J by 0 bases, with 11 bases left in between. CDR3 bases: TGTGCCAGCAGCTCCCTGGACAGCTCCTATAATTCACCCCTCCACTTT. It specifies CASSSLDSSYNSPLHF.